The clone carrying this TCR beta chain was observed at least ten times. The data belong to a study of regulatory T cells in long-lasting Graves disease. According to the study, TCR beta libraries were built with iRepertoire HTBI primers and CDR3-region Arm-PCR. Using its own MiXCR run on the multiplex PCR reads, TCRdb lists one record per CDR3 protein. This table holds around 330,000 distinct CDR3 sequences, 15% to 20% found once. V was cut by 5 bases and J by 4 bases, with 9 bases left in between. CDR1 and CDR2 from the germline V gene are WNHNN and SYGVQD (reference sequence). The CDR3 length is 13 residues. Time point in this sample: newly diagnosed GD, antithyroid drugs for less than 3 months. The TCR library was made from RNA extracted from PBMCs. Graves' disease was diagnosed by American Thyroid Association guidelines.

The sequence derives from a female donor with Graves disease. The sequenced sample was peripheral blood mononuclear cells (PBMCs), obtained at new diagnosis, from a patient treated with antithyroid drugs. The chain joins TRBV10-1 to TRBJ2-1, with D possibly being TRBD1 (6 bases). The CDR3, as DNA: TGCGCCAGCAGTACAGGGCGGTACAATGAGCAGTTCTTC. This sequence encodes CASSTGRYNEQFF.